Shown below are 5 T cell receptor beta chains from a single sample sequenced in a study of radiation and T cells in renal cell carcinoma. The time point: baseline pretreatment blood. Treatment here: 15 Gy SBRT to primary tumor, nephrectomy 4 weeks later. The assay was immunoSEQ multiplex PCR, and TCRdb's table has in-frame clones only and misses some. Of about 150,000 clones in the sample, about 88% were seen once. Sequences were derived from blood, sampled from a patient whose treatment included radiotherapy and nephrectomy. The origin of the receptors is a woman in her 70s with renal cell carcinoma.

V is TRBV5-1 and J is TRBJ2-3; D is ambiguous. Germline-derived CDR1 and CDR2 are SGHRS and YFSETQ. CDR3 length equals 12 residues. Trimming shortened V by 2 bases and J by 6 bases, and 7 bases separated the two germline ends. The CDR3 region is CASSLMPDTQYF. Written as DNA, the CDR3 is TGCGCCAGCAGCTTAATGCCCGATACGCAGTATTTT.

This clone appeared a few times. The V call is TRBV23-1, the J call TRBJ1-2, with a tentative D call TRBD1 (5 bases). TRBV23-1 is assigned to the ORF class and has an uncertain function. This CDR3 has 13 amino acids. Trimming removed 4 bases at V and 4 bases at J, with 10 bases between. The CDR3 loop is CASSLDILYGYTF. DNA of the CDR3: TGCGCCAGCAGTCTGGACATCCTCTATGGCTACACCTTC.

This chain uses TRBV5-1 with TRBJ1-5; TRBD1 aligns across 7 bases. CDR1 SGHRS and CDR2 YFSETQ come from the germline V gene. Trimming took 0 bases from V and 6 from J; bases not matched to a gene: 6. The CDR3 length is 15 residues. As DNA, the CDR3 is TGCGCCAGCAGCTTGGAGGGGGCGGGTGGTCAGCCCCAGCATTTT. It yields the protein CASSLEGAGGQPQHF. The variable domain in full, with the rest retrieved from reference TRBV5-1 and TRBJ1-5, is KAGVTQTPRYLIKTRGQQVTLSCSPISGHRSVSWYQQTPGQGLQFLFEYFSETQRNKGNFPGRFSGRQFSNSRSEMNVSTLELGDSALYLCASSLEGAGGQPQHFGDGTRLSIL.

This chain uses TRBV15 with TRBJ2-7; 10 positions match TRBD1. The CDR3 spans 15 residues. The ends lost 4 bases at V and 1 base at J; junction bases unmatched: 4. Germline V gene sequence: CDR1 LNHNV, CDR2 YYDKDF (reference sequence). CDR3 loop: CATSIPGQGSYEQYF. As DNA, the CDR3 is TGTGCCACCAGCATACCGGGACAGGGGTCCTACGAGCAGTACTTC.

This clone turned up a few times. This chain joins TRBV29-1 and TRBJ1-1; D remains unclear. The V end was cut by 8 bases, the J end by 1 base, with 14 bases between. CDR3 size: 13 residues. Germline values: CDR1 SQVTM, CDR2 ANQGSEA. The CDR3 here is CSILTPTNTEAFF. The CDR3 bases are TGCAGCATTCTGACACCAACGAACACTGAAGCTTTCTTT.